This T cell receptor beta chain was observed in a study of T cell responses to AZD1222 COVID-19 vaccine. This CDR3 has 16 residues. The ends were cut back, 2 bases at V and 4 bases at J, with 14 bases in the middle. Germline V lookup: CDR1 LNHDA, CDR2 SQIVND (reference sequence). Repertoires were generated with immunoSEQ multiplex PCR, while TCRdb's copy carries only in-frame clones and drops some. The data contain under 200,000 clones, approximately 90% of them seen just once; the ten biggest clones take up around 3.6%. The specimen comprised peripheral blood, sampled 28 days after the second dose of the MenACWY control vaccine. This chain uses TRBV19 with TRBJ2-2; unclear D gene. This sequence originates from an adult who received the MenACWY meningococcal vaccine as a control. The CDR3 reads CASSIPRPKGTGELFF. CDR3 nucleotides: TGTGCCAGTAGTATACCCCGTCCTAAGGGCACCGGGGAGCTGTTTTTT.